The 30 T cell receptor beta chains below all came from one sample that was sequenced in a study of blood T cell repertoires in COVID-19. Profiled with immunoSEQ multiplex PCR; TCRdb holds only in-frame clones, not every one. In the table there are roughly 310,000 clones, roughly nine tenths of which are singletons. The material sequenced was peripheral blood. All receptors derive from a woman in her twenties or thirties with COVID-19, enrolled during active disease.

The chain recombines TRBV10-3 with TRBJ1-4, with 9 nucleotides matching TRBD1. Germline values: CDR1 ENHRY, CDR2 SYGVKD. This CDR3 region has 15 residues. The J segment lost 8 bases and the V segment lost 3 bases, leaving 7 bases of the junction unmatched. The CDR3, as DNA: TGTGCCATCAGTGATACAGGGGGCGCGGGGGAAAAACTGTTTTTT. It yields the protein CAISDTGGAGEKLFF.

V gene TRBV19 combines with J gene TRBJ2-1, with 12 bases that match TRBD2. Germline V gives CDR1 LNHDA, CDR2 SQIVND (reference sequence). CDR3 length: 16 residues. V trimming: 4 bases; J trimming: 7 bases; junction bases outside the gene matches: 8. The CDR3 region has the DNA TGTGCCAGTAGTAGCCTAGCGGGAGGGAAGTGGAATGAGCAGTTCTTC. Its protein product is CASSSLAGGKWNEQFF.

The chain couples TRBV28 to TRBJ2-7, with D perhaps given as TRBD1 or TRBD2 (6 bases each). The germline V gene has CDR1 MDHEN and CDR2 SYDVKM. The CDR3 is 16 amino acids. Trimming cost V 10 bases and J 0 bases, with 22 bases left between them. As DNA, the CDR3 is TGTGCCACCAGGGGCCGTGGCGGGGCTTTCTCCTACGAGCAGTACTTC. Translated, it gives CATRGRGGAFSYEQYF. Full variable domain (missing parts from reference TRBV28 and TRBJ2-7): DVKVTQSSRYLVKRTGEKVFLECVQDMDHENMFWYRQDPGLGLRLIYFSYDVKMKEKGDIPEGYSVSREKKERFSLILESASTNQTSMYLCATRGRGGAFSYEQYFGPGTRLTVT.

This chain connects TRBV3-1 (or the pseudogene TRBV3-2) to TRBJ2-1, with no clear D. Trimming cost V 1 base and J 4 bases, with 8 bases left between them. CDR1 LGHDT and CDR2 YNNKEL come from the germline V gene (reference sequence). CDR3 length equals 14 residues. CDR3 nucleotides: TGTGCCAGCAGCCAAGTTCCGGGTTACAATGAGCAGTTCTTC. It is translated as CASSQVPGYNEQFF.

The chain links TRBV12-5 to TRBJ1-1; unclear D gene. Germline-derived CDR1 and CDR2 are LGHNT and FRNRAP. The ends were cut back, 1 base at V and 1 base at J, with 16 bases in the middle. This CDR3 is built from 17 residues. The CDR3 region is CASGLDGWAPSNTEAFF. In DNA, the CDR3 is TGTGCTAGTGGTTTGGACGGCTGGGCCCCGTCGAACACTGAAGCTTTCTTT.

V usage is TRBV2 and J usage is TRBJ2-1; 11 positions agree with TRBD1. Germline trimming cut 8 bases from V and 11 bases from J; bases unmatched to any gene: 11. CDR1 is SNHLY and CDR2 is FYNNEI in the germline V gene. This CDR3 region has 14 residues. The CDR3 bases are TGTGCCAGCCGTCCGGGACAGGGGGGGTGGCAGCAGTTCTTC. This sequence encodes CASRPGQGGWQQFF.

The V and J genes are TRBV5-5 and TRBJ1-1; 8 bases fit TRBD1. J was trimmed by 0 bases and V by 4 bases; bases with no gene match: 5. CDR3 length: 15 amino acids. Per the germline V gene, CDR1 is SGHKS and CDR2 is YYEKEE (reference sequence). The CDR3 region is CASSARDRLNTEAFF. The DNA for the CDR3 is TGTGCCAGCAGCGCCCGGGACAGGCTGAACACTGAAGCTTTCTTT.

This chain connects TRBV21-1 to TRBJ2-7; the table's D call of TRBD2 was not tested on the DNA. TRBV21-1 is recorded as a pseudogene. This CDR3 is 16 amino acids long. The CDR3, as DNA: TGTGCCAGCAGAGGGACTAGCGGGAGTAACCCCTACGAGCAGTACTTC. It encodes CASRGTSGSNPYEQYF.

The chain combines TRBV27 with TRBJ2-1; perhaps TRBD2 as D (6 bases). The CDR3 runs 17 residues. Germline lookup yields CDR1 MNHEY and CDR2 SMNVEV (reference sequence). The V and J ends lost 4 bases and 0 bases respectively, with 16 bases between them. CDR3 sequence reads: CASSSWGDSGSYNEQFF. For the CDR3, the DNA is TGTGCCAGCAGTTCTTGGGGGGATAGCGGCTCCTACAATGAGCAGTTCTTC.

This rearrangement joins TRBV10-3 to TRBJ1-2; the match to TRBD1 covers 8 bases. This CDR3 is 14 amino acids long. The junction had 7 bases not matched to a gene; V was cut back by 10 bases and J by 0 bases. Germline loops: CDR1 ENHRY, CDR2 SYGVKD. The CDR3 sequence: CATRTGLTNYGYTF. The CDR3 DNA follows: TGTGCCACCCGGACAGGGTTAACTAACTATGGCTACACCTTC.

CDR3 residues: CASSYRVGDNQPQHF. The CDR3 DNA reads as TGTGCCAGCAGCTACAGGGTCGGTGACAATCAGCCCCAGCATTTT. The J gene is TRBJ1-5, the V gene TRBV11-2, with D perhaps TRBD1 (6 bases). CDR3 length equals 15 residues. V lost 4 bases and J lost 3, with 13 bases in between. Germline V CDR1 and CDR2: SGHAT, FQNNGV. The whole variable domain, remainder taken from reference TRBV11-2 and TRBJ1-5, is EAGVAQSPRYKIIEKRQSVAFWCNPISGHATLYWYQQILGQGPKLLIQFQNNGVVDDSQLPKDRFSAERLKGVDSTLKIQPAKLEDSAVYLCASSYRVGDNQPQHFGDGTRLSIL.

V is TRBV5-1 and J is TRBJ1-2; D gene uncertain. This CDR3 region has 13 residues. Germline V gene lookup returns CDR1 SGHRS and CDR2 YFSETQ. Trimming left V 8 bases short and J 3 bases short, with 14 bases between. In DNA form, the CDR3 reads TGCGCCAGTAGGTTGTTTGTCGACTATGGCTACACCTTC. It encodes CASRLFVDYGYTF. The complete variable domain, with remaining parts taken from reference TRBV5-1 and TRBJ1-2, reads KAGVTQTPRYLIKTRGQQVTLSCSPISGHRSVSWYQQTPGQGLQFLFEYFSETQRNKGNFPGRFSGRQFSNSRSEMNVSTLELGDSALYLCASRLFVDYGYTFGSGTRLTVV.

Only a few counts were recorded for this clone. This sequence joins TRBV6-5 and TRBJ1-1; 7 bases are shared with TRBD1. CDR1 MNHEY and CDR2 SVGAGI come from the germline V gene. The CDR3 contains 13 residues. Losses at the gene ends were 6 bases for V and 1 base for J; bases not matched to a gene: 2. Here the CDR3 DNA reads TGTGCCAGCAGGGGACAGACGAACACTGAAGCTTTCTTT. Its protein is CASRGQTNTEAFF.

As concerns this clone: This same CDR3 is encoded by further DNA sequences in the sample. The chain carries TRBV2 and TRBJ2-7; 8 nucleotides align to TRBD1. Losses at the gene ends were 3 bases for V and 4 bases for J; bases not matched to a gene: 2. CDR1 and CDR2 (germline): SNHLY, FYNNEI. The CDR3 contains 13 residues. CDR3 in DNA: TGTGCCAGCAGTGAGGACAGGGTGTACGAGCAGTACTTC. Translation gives CASSEDRVYEQYF.

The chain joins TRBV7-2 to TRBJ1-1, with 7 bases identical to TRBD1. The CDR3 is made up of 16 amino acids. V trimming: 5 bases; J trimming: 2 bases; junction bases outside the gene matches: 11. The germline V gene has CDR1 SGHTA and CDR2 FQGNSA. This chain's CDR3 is CASSRTGTAPNTEAFF. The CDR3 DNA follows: TGTGCCAGCAGCCGGACTGGGACAGCACCTAACACTGAAGCTTTCTTT.

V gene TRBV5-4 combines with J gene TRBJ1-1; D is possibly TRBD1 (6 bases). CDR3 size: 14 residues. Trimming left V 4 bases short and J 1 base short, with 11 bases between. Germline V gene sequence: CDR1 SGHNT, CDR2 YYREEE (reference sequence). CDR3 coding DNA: TGTGCCAGCAGCCCAGGGGCAGGGAACACTGAAGCTTTCTTT. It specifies CASSPGAGNTEAFF.

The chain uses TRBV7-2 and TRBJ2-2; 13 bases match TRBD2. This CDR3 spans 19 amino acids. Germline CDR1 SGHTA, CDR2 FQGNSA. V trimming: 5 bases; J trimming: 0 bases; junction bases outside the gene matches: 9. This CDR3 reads CASSVNRGTSGTNTGELFF. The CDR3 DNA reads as TGTGCCAGCAGCGTAAATCGAGGGACTAGCGGGACGAACACCGGGGAGCTGTTTTTT.

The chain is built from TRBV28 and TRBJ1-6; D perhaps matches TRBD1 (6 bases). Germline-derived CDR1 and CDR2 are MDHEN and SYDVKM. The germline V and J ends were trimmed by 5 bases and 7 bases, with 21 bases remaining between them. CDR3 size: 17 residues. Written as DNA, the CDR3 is TGTGCCAGCAGTATACCCGGGACACCCCCGAGGAATTCACCCCTCCACTTT. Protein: CASSIPGTPPRNSPLHF.

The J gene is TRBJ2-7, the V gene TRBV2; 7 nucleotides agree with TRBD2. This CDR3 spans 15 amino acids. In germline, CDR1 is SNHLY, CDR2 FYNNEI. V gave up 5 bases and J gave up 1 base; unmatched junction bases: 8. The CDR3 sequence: CASSLGPGGSYEQYF. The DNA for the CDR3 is TGTGCCAGCAGTCTGGGTCCGGGGGGATCCTACGAGCAGTACTTC.

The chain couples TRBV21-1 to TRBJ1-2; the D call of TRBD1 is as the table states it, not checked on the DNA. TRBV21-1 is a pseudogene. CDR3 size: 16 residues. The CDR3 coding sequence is TGTGCCAGCAGCAAAGCGCTTTCAGGGGCTGGGTATGGCTACACCTTC. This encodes CASSKALSGAGYGYTF.

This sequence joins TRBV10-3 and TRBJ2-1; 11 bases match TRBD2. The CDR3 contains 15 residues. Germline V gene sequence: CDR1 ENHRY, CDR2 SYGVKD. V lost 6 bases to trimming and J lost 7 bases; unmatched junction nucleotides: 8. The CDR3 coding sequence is TGTGCCATCAGCACACTAGCGGGAGAGGGAAATGAGCAGTTCTTC. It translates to CAISTLAGEGNEQFF.

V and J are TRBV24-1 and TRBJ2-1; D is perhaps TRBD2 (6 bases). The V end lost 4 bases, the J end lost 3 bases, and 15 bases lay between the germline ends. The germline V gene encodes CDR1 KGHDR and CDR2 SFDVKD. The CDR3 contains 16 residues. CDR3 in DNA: TGTGCCACCAGTGACCCAAGCGGAGGGGACTACAATGAGCAGTTCTTC. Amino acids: CATSDPSGGDYNEQFF.

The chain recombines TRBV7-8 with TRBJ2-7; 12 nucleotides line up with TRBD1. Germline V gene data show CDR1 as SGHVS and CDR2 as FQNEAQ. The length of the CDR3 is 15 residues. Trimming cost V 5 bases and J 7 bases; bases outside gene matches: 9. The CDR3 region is CASSNRDRGLGEQYF. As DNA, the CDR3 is TGTGCCAGCAGCAACCGGGACAGGGGGCTGGGGGAGCAGTACTTC.

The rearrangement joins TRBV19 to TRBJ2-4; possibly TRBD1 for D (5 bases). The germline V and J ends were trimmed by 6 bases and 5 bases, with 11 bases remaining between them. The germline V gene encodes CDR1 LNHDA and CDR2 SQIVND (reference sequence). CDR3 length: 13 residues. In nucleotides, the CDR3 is TGTGCCAGTAGCGGGCAGGGTGAAAACATTCAGTACTTC. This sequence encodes CASSGQGENIQYF.

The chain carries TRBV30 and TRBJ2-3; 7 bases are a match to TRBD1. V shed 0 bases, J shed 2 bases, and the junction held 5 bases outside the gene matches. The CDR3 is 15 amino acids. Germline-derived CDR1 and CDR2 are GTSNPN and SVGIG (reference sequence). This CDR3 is CAWSVRDSYTDTQYF. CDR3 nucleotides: TGTGCCTGGAGTGTTCGGGACAGCTACACAGATACGCAGTATTTT.

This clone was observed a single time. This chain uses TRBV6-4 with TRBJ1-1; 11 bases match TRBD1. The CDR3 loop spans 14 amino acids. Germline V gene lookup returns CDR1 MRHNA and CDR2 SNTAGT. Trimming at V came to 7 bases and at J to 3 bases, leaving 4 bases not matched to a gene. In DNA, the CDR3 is TGTGCCAGCAAGATGGACAGGGGGCACACTGAAGCTTTCTTT. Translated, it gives CASKMDRGHTEAFF.

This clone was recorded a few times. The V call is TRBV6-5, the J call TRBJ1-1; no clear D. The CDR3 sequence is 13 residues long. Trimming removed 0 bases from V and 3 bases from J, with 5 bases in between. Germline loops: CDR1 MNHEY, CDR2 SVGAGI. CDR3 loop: CASSYSADTEAFF. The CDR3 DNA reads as TGTGCCAGCAGTTACTCGGCAGACACTGAAGCTTTCTTT.

CDR3 amino acids: CASSQEPGGRAREQFF. The CDR3 region has the DNA TGTGCCAGCAGCCAAGAGCCCGGAGGGAGGGCCAGGGAGCAGTTCTTC. The chain employs TRBV3-1 (or the pseudogene TRBV3-2) and TRBJ2-1; 7 nucleotides align to TRBD2. Germline V gene lookup returns CDR1 LGHDT and CDR2 YNNKEL (reference sequence). The junction had 12 bases not matched to a gene; V was cut back by 0 bases and J by 10 bases. This CDR3 has 16 amino acids.

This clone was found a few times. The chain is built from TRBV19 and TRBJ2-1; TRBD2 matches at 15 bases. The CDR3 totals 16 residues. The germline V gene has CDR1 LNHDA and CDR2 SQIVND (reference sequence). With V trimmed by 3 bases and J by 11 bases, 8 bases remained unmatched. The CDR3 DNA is TGTGCCAGTAGTATGGCCGGGACTAGCGGGAGGTCGCAGCAGTTCTTC. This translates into CASSMAGTSGRSQQFF.

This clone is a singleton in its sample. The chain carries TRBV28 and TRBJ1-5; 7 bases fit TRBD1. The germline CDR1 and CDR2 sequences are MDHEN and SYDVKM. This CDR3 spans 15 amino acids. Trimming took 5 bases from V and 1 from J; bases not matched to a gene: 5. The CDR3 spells CASSPGQASNQPQHF. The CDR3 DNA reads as TGTGCCAGCAGTCCCGGACAGGCAAGCAATCAGCCCCAGCATTTT.